The sequence of this T cell receptor (beta chain) was determined in a study of kidney transplant recipient with SARS-CoV-2 infection. CDR1 is SGHAT, CDR2 FQNNGV, per germline. V was cut by 3 bases and J by 6 bases, with 12 bases left in between. This CDR3 spans 14 amino acids. This clonotype was recorded at least ten times. TCRdb called the reads again in MiXCR, with one record for every CDR3 protein. The table has under 250,000 distinct CDR3 sequences, more than 25% seen once. Sequencing used a blood sample, obtained at baseline and on day 111 from a kidney transplant recipient. This TCR was recovered from a young adult male patient who had COVID-19 and was a kidney transplant recipient. Part of the T cell pool may stem from the graft donor. This chain joins TRBV11-2 and TRBJ2-1, with D possibly matching TRBD1 (6 bases). The CDR3: CASSFGLQGNEQFF. DNA for the CDR3: TGTGCCAGCAGCTTCGGGCTACAGGGCAATGAGCAGTTCTTC.